The 14 T cell receptor beta chains below were found in one sample sequenced in a study of blood T cell repertoires in COVID-19 (dated by TCRdb to 2020 to 2022). Receptor amplification or capture employed the immunoSEQ multiplex PCR assay. In TCRdb, the immuneACCESS table is reduced to in-frame sequences with V and J assigned. These tables do not hold every clone; where another copy was compared, an unresolved V gene accounts for under half, and the others remain unexplained. This sample is represented by fewer than 250,000 clones; around 85% of them were singletons. Of the sample, over 10% falls within the top ten clones. Sequencing was performed on peripheral blood. These receptors all come from a woman between 45 and 65 years old with acute or convalescent COVID-19.

This sequence joins TRBV19 and TRBJ1-2; 10 bases map to TRBD1. V shed 3 bases and J 7 bases; nucleotides not matched to a gene: 8. The germline V gene has CDR1 LNHDA and CDR2 SQIVND (reference sequence). The CDR3 contains 15 residues. The CDR3 protein is CASSIVSGDRGGYTF. The CDR3 DNA reads as TGTGCCAGTAGTATCGTCTCCGGGGACAGGGGTGGCTACACCTTC.

This rearrangement joins TRBV27 to TRBJ1-6, with a tentative D call TRBD1 (5 bases). The germline gives CDR1 MNHEY, CDR2 SMNVEV (reference sequence). V lost 4 bases to trimming and J lost 6 bases, with 13 bases between them. This CDR3 region has 15 residues. The CDR3 nucleotides read TGTGCCAGCAGTTCGCCCGGGACTACTAATTCACCCCTCCACTTT. This gives the protein CASSSPGTTNSPLHF.

This chain joins TRBV6-6 and TRBJ1-5; no definite D call. The length of the CDR3 is 13 residues. Trimming pared 0 bases from V and 8 bases from J, leaving 8 bases between. The germline V gene encodes CDR1 MNHNY and CDR2 SVGAGI (reference sequence). The CDR3 DNA is TGTGCCAGCAGTTACTCGCACTCGGAGCCCCAGCATTTT. It yields the protein CASSYSHSEPQHF.

The rearrangement uses TRBV6-5 and TRBJ1-4; no firm D call. The CDR3 extends over 15 amino acids. The germline V and J ends were trimmed by 0 bases and 8 bases, with 13 bases remaining between them. The germline CDR1 and CDR2 sequences are MNHEY and SVGAGI. DNA for the CDR3: TGTGCCAGCAGTTACTCGACCCAACGGAGCGAAAAACTGTTTTTT. Translation gives CASSYSTQRSEKLFF.

The chain couples TRBV6-5 to TRBJ2-7; tentative D call: TRBD2 (5 bases). The V gene lost 4 bases and the J gene lost 7 bases, with 11 bases spanning the gap. The CDR3 has 12 amino acids. Germline CDR1 MNHEY, CDR2 SVGAGI. Here the CDR3 reads CASSLRPGEQYF. For the CDR3, the DNA is TGTGCCAGCAGTTTGAGACCGGGGGAGCAGTACTTC.

Here the CDR3 reads CASSPLGRYNEQFF. CDR3 nucleotides: TGTGCCAGCAGCCCCCTGGGCCGTTACAATGAGCAGTTCTTC. This sequence joins TRBV7-2 and TRBJ2-1; D is unclear. The CDR3 extends over 14 amino acids. CDR1 and CDR2 (germline): SGHTA, FQGNSA. The V and J ends lost 5 bases and 4 bases respectively, with 12 bases between them.

The J gene is TRBJ2-5, the V gene TRBV7-9; D perhaps matches TRBD1 (7 bases). V was trimmed by 0 bases and J by 2 bases, leaving 16 bases between them. The CDR3 runs 17 residues. Germline CDR1 reads SEHNR; CDR2 reads FQNEAQ (reference sequence). The CDR3 region is CASSLAFGGGTQETQYF. The CDR3 nucleotides are TGTGCCAGCAGCTTAGCATTTGGAGGGGGCACTCAAGAGACCCAGTACTTC.

V gene TRBV24-1 combines with J gene TRBJ2-1; the match to TRBD2 covers 14 bases. The CDR3 totals 16 residues. Germline V gene data show CDR1 as KGHDR and CDR2 as SFDVKD. The junction had 6 bases not matched to a gene; V was cut back by 3 bases and J by 9 bases. The CDR3 reads CATSDPTSGGAGEQFF. The DNA for the CDR3 is TGTGCCACCAGTGATCCGACTAGCGGGGGGGCCGGTGAGCAGTTCTTC.

V gene TRBV6-6 combines with J gene TRBJ1-5, with 9 bases fitting TRBD1. CDR1 is MNHNY, CDR2 SVGAGI, per germline (reference sequence). The V gene end was trimmed by 8 bases and the J gene end by 6 bases; junction bases not matched to a gene: 8. This CDR3 spans 14 amino acids. CDR3 nucleotide sequence: TGTGCCAGCGCCGGGACAGGGATTTTTCAGCCCCAGCATTTT. Residues: CASAGTGIFQPQHF.

The chain couples TRBV27 to TRBJ2-2; 10 nucleotides agree with TRBD2. This CDR3 has 14 residues. Germline CDR1 MNHEY, CDR2 SMNVEV (reference sequence). V dropped 10 bases and J dropped 4; count of bases not matched to a gene: 6. CDR3 sequence reads: CATIAGGPTGELFF. CDR3 coding DNA: TGTGCCACCATAGCGGGAGGACCCACCGGGGAGCTGTTTTTT.

The chain links TRBV6-1 to TRBJ2-1, with TRBD2 matching over 9 bases. With V trimmed by 4 bases and J by 1 base, 17 bases remained unmatched. Germline V gene data show CDR1 as MNHNS and CDR2 as SASEGT. CDR3 size: 20 residues. In DNA, the CDR3 is TGTGCCAGCAGTGCCCGGGGAGCGGGGGGCGCATCCCGATCCTACAATGAGCAGTTCTTC. Its translation: CASSARGAGGASRSYNEQFF.

This clone was seen once. One junction end disagrees with the germline gene, perhaps due to a read error. This rearrangement joins TRBV5-4 to TRBJ2-7; D perhaps matches TRBD1 (5 bases). Per the germline V gene, CDR1 is SGHNT and CDR2 is YYREEE (reference sequence). This CDR3 contains 16 residues. This chain's CDR3 is CASRLGLTAVEDEQYF. The CDR3 nucleotides read TGTGCCAGCAGATTGGGATTGACAGCCGTTGAAGACGAGCAGTACTTC.

The chain couples TRBV5-1 to TRBJ1-4, with TRBD1 matching over 8 bases. The V and J ends lost 4 bases and 3 bases, in that order; junction bases with no gene match: 5. Germline CDR1 SGHRS, CDR2 YFSETQ. This CDR3 contains 15 residues. For the CDR3, the DNA is TGCGCCAGCAGCCGACAGGGGTCGGCTAATGAAAAACTGTTTTTT. Translation gives CASSRQGSANEKLFF.

The chain links TRBV6-5 to TRBJ1-5; 8 bases are a match to TRBD1. Germline assignment: CDR1 MNHEY and CDR2 SVGAGI. The CDR3 runs 15 residues. Germline trimming cut 5 bases from V and 4 bases from J; bases unmatched to any gene: 7. CDR3 amino acids: CASSNDRGVNQPQHF. The CDR3 DNA sequence: TGTGCCAGCAGTAATGACAGGGGAGTTAATCAGCCCCAGCATTTT.